Here is one T cell receptor (beta chain) with its context. These data are taken from a study of cytomegalovirus exposure and HLA in healthy donors. Clones were read by immunoSEQ multiplex PCR, and TCRdb kept only the in-frame ones, dropping some. Among over 75,000 clones, around 84% were seen once, and the ten largest hold 20% to 25%. The V and J ends lost 0 bases and 4 bases respectively, with 13 bases between them. Germline loops: CDR1 SGHRS, CDR2 YFSETQ. The CDR3 spans 16 residues. The receptor was isolated from a young man in good health and CMV-seropositive. This chain uses TRBV5-1 with TRBJ2-2; D is perhaps TRBD1 (5 bases). Sequencing was done on a sample of PBMCs. CDR3 coding DNA: TGCGCCAGCAGCTTGGGAGAGGCCAGGGCCACCGGGGAGCTGTTTTTT. It encodes CASSLGEARATGELFF.